The 30 T cell receptor beta chains in this list originate from one sample, sequenced in a study of chemoradiotherapy in HPV16-positive cancers. TCRdb's copy holds only in-frame clones and misses some; the assay was immunoSEQ multiplex PCR. The table has roughly 23,000 clones, approximately 92% seen once. The sequenced sample was blood, obtained from a patient who underwent chemoradiotherapy. All receptors come from a human donor with HPV-associated anogenital cancer.

This clone appeared once. The V and J genes are TRBV6-4 and TRBJ2-3, with TRBD1 matching 7 bases. The germline gives CDR1 MRHNA, CDR2 SNTAGT. CDR3 length: 15 residues. The V gene end was trimmed by 4 bases and the J gene end by 6 bases; junction bases not matched to a gene: 10. CDR3 residues: CASSVAGGEGDTQYF. Written as DNA, the CDR3 is TGTGCCAGCAGTGTCGCAGGGGGAGAGGGGGATACGCAGTATTTT.

The gene calls are TRBV7-2 and TRBJ2-1, with a tentative D call TRBD1 (6 bases). The CDR3 consists of 13 residues. Looked up from germline, CDR1 is SGHTA and CDR2 is FQGNSA. Trimming took 4 bases from V and 5 from J, leaving 9 bases between them. CDR3 residues: CASSSDSHNEQFF. The CDR3 bases are TGTGCCAGCAGCTCGGACAGTCACAATGAGCAGTTCTTC.

The CDR3 DNA sequence: TGTGCCAGCAGCCAGGGGGGACAGGGTCTGGATGAAAAACTGTTTTTT. This sequence encodes CASSQGGQGLDEKLFF. The rearrangement links TRBV4-2 to TRBJ1-4, with 9 positions matching TRBD1. The CDR3 contains 16 residues. Germline values: CDR1 LGHNA, CDR2 YNFKEQ. Trimming at V came to 3 bases and at J to 6 bases, leaving 8 bases not matched to a gene.

This chain connects TRBV15 to TRBJ1-4; unclear D gene. The CDR3 sequence is 15 residues long. Germline V gene lookup returns CDR1 LNHNV and CDR2 YYDKDF (reference sequence). Trimming removed 0 bases from V and 5 bases from J, with 10 bases in between. This CDR3 is CATSRDRAENEKLFF. CDR3 DNA: TGTGCCACCAGCAGAGATCGGGCCGAGAATGAAAAACTGTTTTTT.

The CDR3 bases are TGCGCCAGCAGCCGGAATAATCAGCCCCAGCATTTT. As protein: CASSRNNQPQHF. The chain recombines TRBV4-3 with TRBJ1-5; D call uncertain. Germline V gene lookup returns CDR1 LGHNA and CDR2 YSLEER. The CDR3 is 12 residues long. V shed 4 bases and J shed 4 bases, with 5 bases lying between them.

The chain combines TRBV18 with TRBJ2-3, with 7 bases fitting TRBD2. CDR3 length equals 13 residues. Germline CDR1 reads KGHSH; CDR2 reads LQKENI. With 6 bases clipped from V and 5 bases from J, the junction kept 5 bases outside the gene matches. Here the CDR3 reads CASSRGERDTQYF. The CDR3, as DNA: TGTGCCAGCTCCCGGGGGGAGAGAGATACGCAGTATTTT.

This clone turned up a few times. This chain connects TRBV15 to TRBJ1-2, with D tentatively TRBD1 (5 bases). The CDR3 totals 14 residues. With 3 bases removed from V and 2 bases from J, the gap between germline ends came to 10 bases. CDR1 is LNHNV and CDR2 is YYDKDF in the germline V gene (reference sequence). DNA of the CDR3: TGTGCCACCAGCAGGGACAAGACAAACTATGGCTACACCTTC. Translation gives CATSRDKTNYGYTF.

The chain couples TRBV19 to TRBJ2-7; 9 nucleotides align to TRBD2. The V gene end was trimmed by 7 bases and the J gene end by 6 bases; junction bases not matched to a gene: 10. The CDR3 extends over 14 amino acids. Germline values: CDR1 LNHDA, CDR2 SQIVND (reference sequence). CDR3 in amino acids: CASTLGLATGEQYF. The CDR3 bases are TGTGCCAGTACCCTCGGACTAGCGACGGGCGAGCAGTACTTC.

Regarding this clone: The sample holds other DNA sequences that translate to the same CDR3. The rearrangement joins TRBV5-1 to TRBJ1-4, with a tentative D call TRBD1 (6 bases). This CDR3 spans 15 amino acids. Germline CDR1 SGHRS, CDR2 YFSETQ. V lost 0 bases to trimming and J lost 7 bases, with 13 bases between them. This CDR3 reads CASSLVGGVSEKLFF. The CDR3 bases are TGCGCCAGCAGCTTGGTGGGGGGCGTAAGTGAAAAACTGTTTTTT. The complete variable domain, with remaining parts taken from reference TRBV5-1 and TRBJ1-4, reads KAGVTQTPRYLIKTRGQQVTLSCSPISGHRSVSWYQQTPGQGLQFLFEYFSETQRNKGNFPGRFSGRQFSNSRSEMNVSTLELGDSALYLCASSLVGGVSEKLFFGSGTQLSVL.

This clone was found a few times. The gene calls are TRBV28 and TRBJ1-2; D gene unclear. CDR3 length: 15 residues. Deletions cut 7 bases from V and 4 bases from J, with 19 bases between. Per the germline V gene, CDR1 is MDHEN and CDR2 is SYDVKM. Written as DNA, the CDR3 is TGTGCCAGCACCACCGCGGCGGTTGACGGCTATGGCTACACCTTC. It specifies CASTTAAVDGYGYTF.

V is TRBV11-2 and J is TRBJ2-7, with TRBD1 matching 8 bases. The CDR3 covers 15 residues. Germline V lookup: CDR1 SGHAT, CDR2 FQNNGV. V lost 6 bases and J lost 3; bases outside the gene matches: 10. The CDR3 coding sequence is TGTGCCAGCAGTCAAGGAGACAGGGGTTTCTACGAGCAGTACTTC. Protein product: CASSQGDRGFYEQYF.

The chain recombines TRBV19 with TRBJ1-4, with 7 bases aligning to TRBD1. Germline V gene data show CDR1 as LNHDA and CDR2 as SQIVND (reference sequence). V lost 5 bases, J lost 5 bases, and 5 bases stayed unmatched. This CDR3 comprises 14 residues. The CDR3 protein is CASSPRDSNEKLFF. The CDR3 nucleotides are TGTGCCAGTAGTCCCCGGGACAGCAATGAAAAACTGTTTTTT.

The rearrangement uses TRBV15 and TRBJ2-3; D ambiguous. This CDR3 comprises 13 residues. V lost 2 bases, J lost 0 bases, and 3 bases lay in between. Germline-derived CDR1 and CDR2 are LNHNV and YYDKDF (reference sequence). Here the CDR3 reads CATSRQSTDTQYF. The CDR3 DNA is TGTGCCACCAGCAGACAAAGCACAGATACGCAGTATTTT.

The gene calls are TRBV7-7 and TRBJ2-1; D is unresolved. Germline V gene lookup returns CDR1 SSHAT and CDR2 FNYEAQ (reference sequence). The V gene lost 4 bases and the J gene lost 9 bases, with 13 bases spanning the gap. This CDR3 has 13 amino acids. This CDR3 is CASSSLGRGEQFF. The CDR3 nucleotides are TGTGCCAGCAGCTCCCTGGGCAGAGGTGAGCAGTTCTTC.

The chain links TRBV18 to TRBJ2-2, with 9 nucleotides matching TRBD2. The germline gives CDR1 KGHSH, CDR2 LQKENI. J gave up 5 bases and V 9 bases, and 22 bases lay outside the gene matches. This CDR3 spans 19 amino acids. The CDR3 loop is CASTPGAGGLESRTGELFF. The CDR3 DNA reads TGTGCCAGTACACCAGGGGCGGGGGGGCTAGAGAGCCGGACCGGGGAGCTGTTTTTT.

This chain uses TRBV6-6 with TRBJ2-5, with D hard to call. The V end was cut by 0 bases, the J end by 3 bases, with 5 bases between. This CDR3 spans 13 amino acids. CDR1 is MNHNY, CDR2 SVGAGI, per germline (reference sequence). CDR3 bases: TGTGCCAGCAGTTACTCGGAAGAAGAGACCCAGTACTTC. Protein product: CASSYSEEETQYF.

This clone was counted a single time. V gene TRBV19 combines with J gene TRBJ2-7, with TRBD2 matching over 8 bases. Trimming took 5 bases from V and 4 from J; bases not matched to a gene: 10. Per the germline V gene, CDR1 is LNHDA and CDR2 is SQIVND (reference sequence). This CDR3 region has 15 residues. CDR3 coding DNA: TGTGCCAGTAGTTCCGCCGGGGGGGCGATTTACGAGCAGTACTTC. Translating gives CASSSAGGAIYEQYF. The whole variable domain, filled in from reference TRBV19 and TRBJ2-7, reads DGGITQSPKYLFRKEGQNVTLSCEQNLNHDAMYWYRQDPGQGLRLIYYSQIVNDFQKGDIAEGYSVSREKKESFPLTVTSAQKNPTAFYLCASSSAGGAIYEQYFGPGTRLTVT.

CDR3 sequence: CASAPGQAYNEQFF. For the CDR3, the DNA is TGTGCTAGTGCCCCCGGACAGGCATACAATGAGCAGTTCTTC. V is TRBV12-5 and J is TRBJ2-1; 7 bases match TRBD1. This CDR3 comprises 14 residues. The germline gives CDR1 LGHNT, CDR2 FRNRAP. With V trimmed by 7 bases and J by 4 bases, 7 bases remained unmatched.

The chain combines TRBV5-1 with TRBJ1-4; D possibly corresponds to TRBD1 (6 bases). The CDR3 has 15 residues. CDR1 and CDR2 (germline): SGHRS, YFSETQ. V lost 7 bases and J 0 bases, leaving 13 bases between the germline ends. The CDR3: CASRDEGATNEKLFF. CDR3 coding DNA: TGCGCCAGCCGGGATGAGGGGGCAACTAATGAAAAACTGTTTTTT.

The rearrangement uses TRBV15 and TRBJ2-7, with D maybe TRBD2 (6 bases). Germline V gene data show CDR1 as LNHNV and CDR2 as YYDKDF (reference sequence). The length of the CDR3 is 13 residues. V was trimmed by 1 base and J by 3 bases, leaving 7 bases between them. DNA of the CDR3: TGTGCCACCAGCAGAGGGGGGGACTACGAGCAGTACTTC. Its protein is CATSRGGDYEQYF.

This clone was seen once. The chain couples TRBV5-1 to TRBJ2-7; 8 bases map to TRBD1. The CDR3 has 11 residues. V shed 7 bases, J shed 6 bases, and the junction held 3 bases outside the gene matches. Germline assignment: CDR1 SGHRS and CDR2 YFSETQ. CDR3 bases: TGCGCCAGCTCGACAGGGGTCGAGCAGTACTTC. This encodes CASSTGVEQYF.

The V call is TRBV5-1, the J call TRBJ1-5; TRBD1 matches at 7 bases. Per the germline V gene, CDR1 is SGHRS and CDR2 is YFSETQ. The length of the CDR3 is 15 residues. Unmatched junction bases numbered 6, after V lost 2 bases and J lost 4 bases. CDR3 sequence: CASSFTGAKNQPQHF. CDR3 nucleotides: TGCGCCAGCAGCTTTACAGGGGCCAAGAATCAGCCCCAGCATTTT.

This clone was seen just once. V usage is TRBV11-2 and J usage is TRBJ2-7, with D maybe TRBD1 (5 bases). CDR1 is SGHAT, CDR2 FQNNGV, per germline. The V end lost 6 bases, the J end lost 0 bases, and 12 bases lay between the germline ends. This CDR3 is 14 amino acids long. For the CDR3, the DNA is TGTGCCAGCAGGCCTAGACAGAGCTCCTACGAGCAGTACTTC. Protein product: CASRPRQSSYEQYF.

This chain connects TRBV9 to TRBJ2-5; D is perhaps TRBD1 (5 bases). Germline V lookup: CDR1 SGDLS, CDR2 YYNGEE. Trimming removed 3 bases at V and 2 bases at J, with 14 bases between. This CDR3 is built from 15 residues. The CDR3 DNA sequence: TGTGCCAGCAGCGACTACCCAGGGCCTCAAGAGACCCAGTACTTC. It codes for CASSDYPGPQETQYF.

This chain links TRBV7-2 with TRBJ1-2; tentative D call: TRBD1 (6 bases). V was clipped by 1 base and J by 5 bases, with 14 bases between them. The CDR3 covers 15 residues. Germline V gives CDR1 SGHTA, CDR2 FQGNSA. CDR3 residues: CASSLEVRGRYGYTF. The CDR3 bases are TGTGCCAGCAGCTTAGAGGTCAGGGGAAGGTATGGCTACACCTTC.

This clone was detected only once. The rearrangement uses TRBV4-3 and TRBJ2-1, with D possibly being TRBD1 or TRBD2 (5 bases each). CDR3 size: 14 residues. Trimming removed 0 bases at V and 6 bases at J, with 9 bases between. In germline, CDR1 is LGHNA, CDR2 YSLEER. The CDR3 reads CASSQDWGINEQFF. The CDR3 region has the DNA TGCGCCAGCAGCCAAGATTGGGGGATCAATGAGCAGTTCTTC.

The chain carries TRBV14 and TRBJ1-1, with 8 bases identical to TRBD1. CDR1 and CDR2 from the germline V gene are SGHDN and FVKESK. The CDR3 sequence is 15 residues long. V shed 5 bases and J 2 bases; nucleotides not matched to a gene: 7. The CDR3 coding sequence is TGTGCCAGCAGCTTAATGACAGGGGTAAACACTGAAGCTTTCTTT. Protein product: CASSLMTGVNTEAFF.

The chain couples TRBV4-2 to TRBJ1-1; TRBD1 is a possible D gene (5 bases). The CDR3 runs 14 residues. CDR1 and CDR2 (germline): LGHNA, YNFKEQ. Between the trimmed V and J ends, which lost 0 bases and 5 bases, there was a span of 10 bases. CDR3: CASSQDLRETEAFF. The CDR3 DNA reads as TGTGCCAGCAGCCAAGACCTCAGGGAAACTGAAGCTTTCTTT.

This clone occurred once. The chain couples TRBV11-3 to TRBJ2-3, with 7 bases matching TRBD2. Germline CDR1 and CDR2: SGHNT and YENEEA. The V and J ends lost 4 bases and 10 bases, in that order; junction bases with no gene match: 8. The CDR3 consists of 13 residues. For the CDR3, the DNA is TGTGCCAGCAGCTCCGGAGCGGGGACGCCGCAGTATTTT. Translated, it gives CASSSGAGTPQYF.

The chain links TRBV2 to TRBJ1-5, with D hard to call. V lost 8 bases, J lost 7 bases, and 18 bases lay in between. This CDR3 has 14 residues. The germline gives CDR1 SNHLY, CDR2 FYNNEI. This chain's CDR3 is CASSPREGRQPQHF. CDR3 sequence (DNA): TGTGCCAGCTCCCCCCGGGAGGGAAGACAGCCCCAGCATTTT.